This T cell receptor (beta chain) was sequenced in a study of T cells after yellow fever vaccination (dated 2019 in TCRdb). Study-level background: Libraries from fractions with low cell numbers were prepared with the SMART-Seq v4 Ultra Low Input RNA kit. To follow T-cell clones before and after primary and booster YFV17D yellow fever vaccination, bulk TCR alpha and beta repertoires were sequenced over time. Bulk PBMC replicates and cell subsets were isolated from blood drawn at multiple timepoints before and after both primary and secondary immunization. Two healthy male donors made up the cohort, one aged 18 to 30 years and the other aged 30 to 39 years.

The trim is 5 bases for V and 3 bases for J, with a gap of 20 bases between the germline ends. CDR1 and CDR2, per the germline V gene, are MGHDK and SYGVNS. Spanning cysteine to phenylalanine, the CDR3 consists of 16 amino acids. The DNA shown is the 48-base CDR3, in frame from base 1. Points the paper makes about the study in general: FACS-sorted repertoires could contain abundant contaminating clonotypes from the bulk population, so computational filtering was required. Most clones expanded after primary vaccination were re-detected after the booster (approximately 95% of CD4 and roughly 85% of CD8), suggesting broad memory maintenance. Because only a couple of donors were included in the study, the extent to which the findings can be generalized is limited. The secondary T-cell response was found to be weaker but faster than the primary response, with a peak reached on day 5 rather than on day 15. A small share of clonotypes occurred in both CD4 and CD8 compartments, likely arising from convergent recombination.

TCR cDNA was made using 5'RACE template switching, a step that added a universal primer site and unique molecular identifiers. cDNA synthesis was primed from both the TCR alpha and TCR beta constant segments. Library amplification used two PCR steps, and the second PCR step added sample barcodes and sequencing adapters. Libraries were sequenced on Illumina HiSeq 2500 (2x100 bp) or NovaSeq (2x150 bp). Concerning the study's data processing: Demultiplexing of reads and collapsing into UMI consensus sequences were performed with MIGEC, and V(D)J alignment was carried out with MiXCR. Vaccine-responding clonotypes were identified with edgeR using replicate PBMC samples, with FDR below 0.01 and a log2 fold change above 5 up to day 15 being required. Bulk clonotypes were assigned CD4 or CD8 identity according to which sequenced CD4 or CD8 repertoire held them at higher abundance. In TCRdb, the public reads were trimmed at Q25 with fastp and aligned with MiXCR, with productive beta chains retained. Under each unique CDR3 protein, matching rows form one entry showing the most common genes and DNA. The V and J calls reflect TCRdb's pipeline rather than the authors' work. This sample is represented by fewer than 400,000 distinct CDR3 sequences; 6% to 8% of them were singletons. 15% of the sample lies in the top ten.

Ten or more counts support this clonotype. This receptor's antigen is unknown. No much larger clone exists at a distance of one base, and base qualities are not known. Interpreted using the paper, the treatment or condition label stands for: live attenuated yellow fever vaccine strain. At each blood-draw timepoint, two biological replicates of bulk PBMCs were obtained. PBMCs were isolated from peripheral blood using a standard Ficoll-Paque protocol. RNA was extracted with TriZol from bulk PBMCs, CD4 and CD8 fractions, and dextramer-positive and dextramer-negative fractions. The receptor chain draws on TRBV25-1 and TRBJ2-7; the D gene is perhaps TRBD1, on 6 matching bases. The TCR originated in a man aged 30 to 39 who received the YFV17D yellow fever vaccine. Here the sequenced sample was PBMCs, taken 5 days after the yellow fever booster vaccination. The bases read TGTGCCAGCAGTCCGGAACCGGGACACTCCGACTACGAGCAGTACTTC. The resulting protein is CASSPEPGHSDYEQYF.